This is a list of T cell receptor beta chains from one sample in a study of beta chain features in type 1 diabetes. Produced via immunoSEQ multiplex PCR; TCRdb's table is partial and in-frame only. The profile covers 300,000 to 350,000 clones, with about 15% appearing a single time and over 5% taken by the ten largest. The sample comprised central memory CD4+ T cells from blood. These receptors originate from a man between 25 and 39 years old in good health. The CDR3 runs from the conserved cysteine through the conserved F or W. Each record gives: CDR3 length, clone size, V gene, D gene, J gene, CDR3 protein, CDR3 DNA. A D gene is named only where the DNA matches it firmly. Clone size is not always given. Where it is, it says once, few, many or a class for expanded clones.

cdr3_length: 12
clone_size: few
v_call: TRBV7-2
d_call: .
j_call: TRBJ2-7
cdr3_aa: CASSPQRLEQYF
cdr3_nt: TGTGCCAGCAGCCCCCAACGCCTCGAGCAGTACTTC

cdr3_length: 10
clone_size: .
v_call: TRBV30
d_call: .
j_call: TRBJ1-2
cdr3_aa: CAAGDYGYTF
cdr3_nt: TGTGCGGCGGGGGACTATGGCTACACCTTC

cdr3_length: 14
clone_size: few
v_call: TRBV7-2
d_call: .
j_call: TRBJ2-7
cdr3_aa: CASSLAAVIYEQYF
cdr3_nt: TGTGCCAGCAGCTTAGCCGCAGTAATCTACGAGCAGTACTTC

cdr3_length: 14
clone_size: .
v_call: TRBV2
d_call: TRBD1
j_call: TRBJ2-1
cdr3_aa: CASNRDRGYNEQFF
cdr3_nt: TGTGCCAGCAACCGGGACAGGGGTTACAATGAGCAGTTCTTC

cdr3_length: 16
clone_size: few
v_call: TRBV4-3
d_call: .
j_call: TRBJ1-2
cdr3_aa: CASSQDSTGRGYGYTF
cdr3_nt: TGCGCCAGCAGCCAAGATTCAACAGGGAGAGGCTATGGCTACACCTTC

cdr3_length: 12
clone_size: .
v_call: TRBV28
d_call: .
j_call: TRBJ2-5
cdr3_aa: CASSGLGETQYF
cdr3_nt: TGTGCCAGCAGCGGCCTGGGGGAGACCCAGTACTTC

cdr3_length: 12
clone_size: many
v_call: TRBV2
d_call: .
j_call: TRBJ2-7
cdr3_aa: CASSNPSGEQYF
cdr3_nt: TGTGCCAGCAGTAATCCCTCGGGGGAGCAGTACTTC

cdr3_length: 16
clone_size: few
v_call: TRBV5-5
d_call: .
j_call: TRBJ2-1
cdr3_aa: CASSLVSGRLDNEQFF
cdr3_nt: TGTGCCAGCAGCTTGGTCAGTGGGAGGTTGGACAATGAGCAGTTCTTC

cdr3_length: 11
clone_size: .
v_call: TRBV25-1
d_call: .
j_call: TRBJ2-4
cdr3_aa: CASSEKSIQYF
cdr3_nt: TGTGCCAGCAGTGAAAAAAGTATACAGTACTTC

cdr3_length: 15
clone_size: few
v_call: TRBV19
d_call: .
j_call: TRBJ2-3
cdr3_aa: CASSIVTAYADTQYF
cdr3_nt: TGTGCCAGTAGTATAGTGACAGCGTACGCAGATACGCAGTATTTT

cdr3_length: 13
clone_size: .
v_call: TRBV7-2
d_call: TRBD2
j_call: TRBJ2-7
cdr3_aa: CASSPSGGYEQYF
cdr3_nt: TGTGCCAGCAGTCCTAGCGGGGGCTACGAGCAGTACTTC

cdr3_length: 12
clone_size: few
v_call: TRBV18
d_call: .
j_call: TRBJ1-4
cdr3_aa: CASSPEDEKLFF
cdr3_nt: TGTGCCAGCTCACCAGAGGACGAAAAACTGTTTTTT

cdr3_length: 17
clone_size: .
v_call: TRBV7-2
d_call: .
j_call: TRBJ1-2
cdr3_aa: CASSQDLAGPANYGYTF
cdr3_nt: TGTGCCAGCAGCCAAGATTTGGCAGGCCCAGCTAACTATGGCTACACCTTC

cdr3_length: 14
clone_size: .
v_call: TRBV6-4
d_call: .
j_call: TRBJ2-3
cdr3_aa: CASRQEPAGLSQYF
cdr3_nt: TGTGCCAGCAGACAGGAACCCGCGGGGCTGAGCCAGTATTTT

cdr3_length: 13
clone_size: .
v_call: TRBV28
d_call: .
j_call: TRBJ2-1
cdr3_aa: CASSLGASDEQFF
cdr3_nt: TGTGCCAGCAGTTTGGGGGCGAGCGATGAGCAGTTCTTC

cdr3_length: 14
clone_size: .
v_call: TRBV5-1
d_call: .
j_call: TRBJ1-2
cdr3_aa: CASSLGDLNYGYTF
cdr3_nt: TGCGCCAGCAGCTTAGGAGACCTTAACTATGGCTACACCTTC

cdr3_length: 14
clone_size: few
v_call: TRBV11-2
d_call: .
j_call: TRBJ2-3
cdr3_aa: CASSRDSYTDTQYF
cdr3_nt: TGTGCCAGCAGCCGGGACTCCTACACAGATACGCAGTATTTT

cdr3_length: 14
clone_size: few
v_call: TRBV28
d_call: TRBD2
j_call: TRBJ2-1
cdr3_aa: CASRSSGSYNEQFF
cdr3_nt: TGTGCCAGCAGGAGTAGCGGGAGCTACAATGAGCAGTTCTTC

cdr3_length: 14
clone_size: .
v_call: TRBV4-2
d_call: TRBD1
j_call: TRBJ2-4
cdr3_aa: CASSPGQGSSIQYF
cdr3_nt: TGTGCCAGCAGCCCGGGACAGGGTTCTTCCATTCAGTACTTC

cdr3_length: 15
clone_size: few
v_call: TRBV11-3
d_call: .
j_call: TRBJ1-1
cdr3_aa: CASSVQAGVNTEAFF
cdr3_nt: TGTGCCAGCAGCGTACAGGCAGGGGTGAACACTGAAGCTTTCTTT

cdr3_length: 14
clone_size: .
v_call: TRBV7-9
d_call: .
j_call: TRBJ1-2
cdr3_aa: CASSFLGANYGYTF
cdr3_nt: TGTGCCAGCAGCTTTCTAGGGGCTAACTATGGCTACACCTTC

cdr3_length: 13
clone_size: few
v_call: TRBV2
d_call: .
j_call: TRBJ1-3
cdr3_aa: CASLLNSGNTIYF
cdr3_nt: TGTGCCAGCCTACTGAACTCTGGAAACACCATATATTTT

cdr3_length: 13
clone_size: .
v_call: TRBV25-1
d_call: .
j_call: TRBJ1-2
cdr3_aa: CASESFGSYGYTF
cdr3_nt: TGTGCCAGCGAGTCTTTCGGTAGTTATGGCTACACCTTC

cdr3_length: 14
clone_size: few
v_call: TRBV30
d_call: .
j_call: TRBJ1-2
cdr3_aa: CAWRRSGRSGGYTF
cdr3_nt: TGTGCCTGGAGGCGGTCCGGCAGGTCAGGGGGCTACACCTTC

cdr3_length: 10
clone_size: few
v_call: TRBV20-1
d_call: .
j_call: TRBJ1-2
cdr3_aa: CTSGVGGYTF
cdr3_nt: TGCACGTCTGGGGTTGGTGGCTACACCTTC

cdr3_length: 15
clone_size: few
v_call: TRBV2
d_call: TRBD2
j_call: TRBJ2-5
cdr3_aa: CASSEWGGLQETQYF
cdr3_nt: TGTGCCAGCAGTGAGTGGGGGGGTCTCCAAGAGACCCAGTACTTC

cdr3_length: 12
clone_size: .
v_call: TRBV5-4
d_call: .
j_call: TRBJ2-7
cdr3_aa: CASKSGSYEQYF
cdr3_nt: TGTGCCAGCAAGAGCGGGTCCTACGAGCAGTACTTC

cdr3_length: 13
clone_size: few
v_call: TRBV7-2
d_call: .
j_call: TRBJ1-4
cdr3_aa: CASSSRGQQKLFF
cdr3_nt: TGTGCCAGCAGCAGCCGCGGACAACAAAAACTGTTTTTT

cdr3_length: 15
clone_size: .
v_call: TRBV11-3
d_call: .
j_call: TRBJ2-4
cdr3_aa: CASSLERVPKNIQYF
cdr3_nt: TGTGCCAGCAGCTTAGAGCGGGTCCCGAAAAACATTCAGTACTTC

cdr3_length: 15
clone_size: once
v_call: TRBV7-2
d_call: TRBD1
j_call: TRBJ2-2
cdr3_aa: CASSSGGANTGELFF
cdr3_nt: TGTGCCAGCAGCTCAGGGGGAGCGAACACCGGGGAGCTGTTTTTT

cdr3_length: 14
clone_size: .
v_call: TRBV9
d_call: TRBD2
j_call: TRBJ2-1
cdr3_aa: CASSATSGLNEQFF
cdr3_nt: TGTGCCAGCAGCGCCACTAGCGGATTAAATGAGCAGTTCTTC

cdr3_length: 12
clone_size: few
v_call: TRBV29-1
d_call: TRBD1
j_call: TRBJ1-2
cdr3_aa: CSVGRQGQRYTF
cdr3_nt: TGCAGCGTTGGTCGCCAGGGACAGAGGTACACCTTC

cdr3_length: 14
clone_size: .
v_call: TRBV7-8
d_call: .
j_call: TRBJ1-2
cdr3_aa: CASSPQQANYGYTF
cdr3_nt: TGTGCCAGCAGCCCACAACAGGCTAACTATGGCTACACCTTC

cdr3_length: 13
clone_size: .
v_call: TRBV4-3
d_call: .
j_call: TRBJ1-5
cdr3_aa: CASSQELLQPQHF
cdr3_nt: TGCGCCAGCAGCCAAGAGTTACTACAGCCCCAGCATTTT

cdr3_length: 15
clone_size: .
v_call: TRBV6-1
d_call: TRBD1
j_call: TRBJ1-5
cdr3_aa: CASTLGTGGSQPQHF
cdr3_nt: TGTGCCAGCACACTTGGGACAGGGGGCAGTCAGCCCCAGCATTTT

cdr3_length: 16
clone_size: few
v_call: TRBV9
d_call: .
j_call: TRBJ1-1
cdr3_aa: CASSVAPSLVNTEAFF
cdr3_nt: TGTGCCAGCAGCGTAGCTCCGAGTTTGGTGAACACTGAAGCTTTCTTT

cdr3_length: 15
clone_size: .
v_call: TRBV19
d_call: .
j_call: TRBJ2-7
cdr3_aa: CASSINSILAYEQYF
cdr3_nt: TGTGCCAGTAGTATCAACAGTATACTCGCCTACGAGCAGTACTTC

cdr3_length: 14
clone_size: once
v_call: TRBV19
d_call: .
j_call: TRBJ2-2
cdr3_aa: CASRWDWNTGELFF
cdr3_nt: TGTGCCAGTAGATGGGACTGGAACACCGGGGAGCTGTTTTTT

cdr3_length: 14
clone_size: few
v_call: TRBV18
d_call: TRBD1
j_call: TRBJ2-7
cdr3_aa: CASSPGTGKYEQYF
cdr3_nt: TGTGCCAGCTCACCAGGGACAGGCAAATACGAGCAGTACTTC

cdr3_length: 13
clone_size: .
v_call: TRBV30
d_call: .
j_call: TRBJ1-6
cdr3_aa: CAWNRRSLSPLHF
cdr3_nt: TGTGCCTGGAATAGAAGATCGCTTTCACCCCTCCACTTT

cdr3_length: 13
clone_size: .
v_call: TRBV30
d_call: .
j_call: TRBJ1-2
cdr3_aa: CAWNRLSGYGYTF
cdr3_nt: TGTGCCTGGAATCGGTTGTCCGGTTATGGCTACACCTTC

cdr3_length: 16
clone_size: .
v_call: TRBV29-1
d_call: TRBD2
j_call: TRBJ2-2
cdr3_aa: CSVVLAGGRGTGELFF
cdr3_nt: TGCAGCGTTGTGTTAGCGGGAGGCCGGGGGACCGGGGAGCTGTTTTTT